These T cell receptor beta chains were read from a single sample in a study of blood T cell repertoires in COVID-19. Clones were sequenced by immunoSEQ multiplex PCR, and TCRdb holds only the in-frame ones, with some missing. This table holds around 480,000 clones, 75% to 90% found once. The sample was PBMCs or T cells enriched from blood (not recorded which). The receptors shown here come from a woman under 30 who had recovered from COVID-19. CDR3s include the opening cysteine and the closing phenylalanine or tryptophan. Fields, in order: J gene, V gene, CDR3 protein.

NA,TRBV6-2/TRBV6-3,CASSYDRFYEQYF
TRBJ2-7,TRBV5-8,CASSLVGTGVHYEQYF
TRBJ1-2,TRBV27,CASSLGGGSYGYTF
TRBJ1-1,TRBV7-8,CASSPVGRPMNTEAFF
TRBJ2-5,TRBV5-1,CASSFDSQETQYF
TRBJ1-1,TRBV3-1/TRBV3-2,CASSSGGGNTEAFF
TRBJ2-5,TRBV30,CAVTSGWYQETQYF
TRBJ2-7,TRBV9,CASSLDWDSSYEQYF
TRBJ2-2,TRBV28,CASSPGQGGRNTGELFF
TRBJ1-2,TRBV29-1,CSVERGGFAYGYTF
TRBJ2-5,TRBV5-1,CASSLDSQETQYF
TRBJ2-1,TRBV5-1,CASSLNSGVYNEQFF
TRBJ2-7,TRBV30,CAGSQGVAYEQYF
TRBJ1-5,TRBV28,CASSASTWNQPQHF
TRBJ2-1,TRBV11-3,CASSAGAYNEQFF
TRBJ1-3,TRBV5-6,CASRETGRSGNTIYF
TRBJ2-7,TRBV3-1/TRBV3-2,CASSQGGRSGEQYF
TRBJ1-1,TRBV7-3,CASSLGTGVHTEAFF
TRBJ1-2,TRBV28,CASSLLAITDSSYGYTF
TRBJ2-1,TRBV9,CASSVGQGNLDEQFF
TRBJ1-5,TRBV7-2,CASSLGGVGQPQHF
TRBJ2-7,TRBV20-1,CSASPGLAGNYEQYF
TRBJ2-3,TRBV2,CASSDRVAGQSPTDTQYF
TRBJ2-7,TRBV2,CASSVGSGGQYEQYF
TRBJ1-4,TRBV11-2,CASSPGEKLFF
TRBJ1-2,TRBV6-5,CASSYGQSYGYTF
TRBJ2-5,TRBV19,CASSIMAGGETQYF
TRBJ1-3,TRBV6-5,CASSYGESGNTIYF
TRBJ1-6,TRBV7-2,CASSPQSVQGLNSPLHF
TRBJ1-1,TRBV30,CAWGTSNAEAFF
TRBJ2-2,TRBV5-6,CASSPVQGQPGELFF
TRBJ2-7,TRBV10-1,CASSESGLGEQYF
TRBJ2-6,TRBV6-5,CASSYTPDRANVLTF
TRBJ1-3,TRBV7-9,CASSPPGRVGNTIYF
TRBJ1-2,TRBV3-1/TRBV3-2,CASSQARGGSYTF
TRBJ1-5,TRBV25-1,CASSDSTRGNQPQHF
TRBJ2-5,TRBV11-2,CASSLSHASSETQYF
TRBJ1-1,TRBV18,CASSPSREDTEAFF
TRBJ1-4,TRBV5-3,CARSSGVTNEKLFF
TRBJ1-1,TRBV11-2,CASSLRLTPPEAFF
TRBJ2-3,TRBV4-1,CASSQSPGTISRTDTQYF
TRBJ2-3,TRBV24-1,CATSDTPDRASTDTQYF
TRBJ2-3,TRBV2,CASSSDRSVSSTDTQYF
TRBJ1-1,TRBV6-5,CASSRDRVSTEAFF
TRBJ1-2,TRBV30,CAWDTFLGYTF
TRBJ1-1,TRBV3-1/TRBV3-2,CASSQTGGVTEAFF
TRBJ1-2,TRBV7-2,CASSATGKGGYTF
TRBJ1-1,TRBV11-2,CASSLLGEGANTEAFF
TRBJ1-2,TRBV27,CASSSVDRIWGYTF
TRBJ1-6,TRBV19,CASSIDQQGYHSPLHF
TRBJ2-1,TRBV11-2,CASSSGGSSYNEQFF
TRBJ1-2,TRBV2,CASSISRVDYGYTF
TRBJ2-1,TRBV9,CASSVVSTSRLNEQFF